Listed here are 2 T cell receptor beta chains from one sample, sequenced in a study of low-dose radiotherapy and immunotherapy resistance in tumors. The time point here: before trial treatment. TRAV and TRBV primers primed cDNA for both TCRalpha and TCRbeta. It was with a constant-region primer and a V-primer adapter that TCRs were amplified over roughly 19 PCR cycles. Each CDR3 protein gets one entry after TCRdb re-called the reads with MiXCR. This table holds about 39,000 distinct CDR3 sequences, 30% to 35% found once. The sample consisted of PBMCs, taken before treatment. All receptors derive from a male donor with gallbladder cancer.

By share of the sample, this clonotype is medium-sized. The V call is TRBV5-1, the J call TRBJ2-1; D not certain. This CDR3 region has 15 residues. Per germline, CDR1 SGHRS and CDR2 YFSETQ. Trimming removed 3 bases from V and 5 bases from J, with 15 bases in between. The CDR3 DNA reads as TGCGCCAGCAGCTCCCCACTGGAAATAAACAATGAGCAGTTCTTC. It specifies CASSSPLEINNEQFF.

A word on this clonotype: A much larger clone sits a single nucleotide away, making a read error possible. This sequence joins TRBV7-8 and TRBJ2-1; possible D gene TRBD1, 5 bases. The CDR3 contains 15 residues. Germline CDR1 is SGHVS and CDR2 is FQNEAQ. CDR3 region: CACSLIRETYNEQFF. DNA of the CDR3: TGTGCCTGCAGCTTAATCAGGGAAACTTACAATGAGCAGTTCTTC. Using reference TRBV7-8 and TRBJ2-1 for the parts outside the CDR3, the full variable domain is GAGVSQSPRYKVAKRGQDVALRCDPISGHVSLFWYQQALGQGPEFLTYFQNEAQLDKSGLPSDRFFAERPEGSVSTLKIQRTQQEDSAVYLCACSLIRETYNEQFFGPGTRLTVL.